What follows are 5 T cell receptor beta chains derived from one specimen sequenced in a study of T cells after yellow fever vaccination. TCRdb ran MiXCR on the 5' RACE reads and lists one entry per CDR3 protein. The sample has under 400,000 distinct CDR3 sequences, approximately 12% seen once; the top ten hold around 3%. The source material was CD4+ T cells sorted from PBMCs, sampled 15 days after the yellow fever booster vaccination. The source is a man between 18 and 29 years old who received the YFV17D yellow fever vaccine.

This clonotype has just a few counts. This chain uses TRBV5-1 with TRBJ1-6; TRBD1 might be the D (6 bases). The CDR3 is 16 amino acids. The germline gives CDR1 SGHRS, CDR2 YFSETQ. V lost 0 bases and J 7 bases, leaving 14 bases between the germline ends. DNA of the CDR3: TGCGCCAGCAGCTTGGTCTCGGGGGCAACGAATTCACCCCTCCACTTT. This sequence encodes CASSLVSGATNSPLHF. Looking up the rest from reference TRBV5-1 and TRBJ1-6 gives the full variable domain: KAGVTQTPRYLIKTRGQQVTLSCSPISGHRSVSWYQQTPGQGLQFLFEYFSETQRNKGNFPGRFSGRQFSNSRSEMNVSTLELGDSALYLCASSLVSGATNSPLHFGNGTRLTVT.

This clonotype came up many times. V is TRBV7-2 and J is TRBJ2-7; the D gene is possibly TRBD2 (6 bases). Germline assignment: CDR1 SGHTA and CDR2 FQGNSA. Trimming pared 1 base from V and 3 bases from J, leaving 10 bases between. This CDR3 contains 14 residues. The CDR3: CASSLGLAFYEQYF. Here the CDR3 DNA reads TGTGCCAGCAGCTTAGGTCTAGCGTTCTACGAGCAGTACTTC.

The V gene is TRBV12-3 or TRBV12-4, the J gene TRBJ1-5, with D possibly being TRBD1 (5 bases). V lost 3 bases, J lost 6 bases, and 9 bases lay in between. There are 13 residues in the CDR3. CDR3 nucleotide sequence: TGTGCCAGCAGTTTTGACACAGGTCAGCCCCAGCATTTT. Translating gives CASSFDTGQPQHF.

The chain combines TRBV20-1 with TRBJ1-5; D ambiguous. CDR3 length: 12 residues. Trimming shortened V by 2 bases and J by 8 bases, and 10 bases separated the two germline ends. Germline loops: CDR1 DFQATT, CDR2 SNEGSKA (reference sequence). The CDR3 loop is CSARRAGKPQHF. The DNA of the CDR3 is TGCAGTGCTAGAAGGGCTGGGAAGCCCCAGCATTTT.

This clonotype was counted a few times. V is TRBV5-1 and J is TRBJ2-1, with 11 bases matching TRBD2. J gave up 5 bases and V 4 bases, and 8 bases lay outside the gene matches. Germline CDR1 is SGHRS and CDR2 is YFSETQ. CDR3 length equals 16 residues. The CDR3, as DNA: TGCGCCAGCAGCGAGCTTCCGACTAGCGGGGACAATGAGCAGTTCTTC. Its protein product is CASSELPTSGDNEQFF.